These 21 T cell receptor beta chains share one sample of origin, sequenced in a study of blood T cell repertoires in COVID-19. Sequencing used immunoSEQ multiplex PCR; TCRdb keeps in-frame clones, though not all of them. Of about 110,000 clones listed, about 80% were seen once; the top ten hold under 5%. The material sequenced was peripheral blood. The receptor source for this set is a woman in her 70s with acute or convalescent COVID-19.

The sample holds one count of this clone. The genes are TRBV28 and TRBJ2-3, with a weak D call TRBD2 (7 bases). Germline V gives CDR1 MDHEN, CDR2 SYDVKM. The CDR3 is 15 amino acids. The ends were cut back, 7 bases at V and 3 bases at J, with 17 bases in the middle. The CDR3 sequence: CASIPSGQGTDTQYF. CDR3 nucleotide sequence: TGTGCCAGCATCCCTAGCGGCCAGGGGACAGATACGCAGTATTTT.

The CDR3 loop reads CASSRRDRAYYEQYF. The DNA of the CDR3 is TGTGCCAGCAGTCGCCGGGACAGGGCCTACTACGAGCAGTACTTC. J is TRBJ2-7 and V is TRBV27; the match to TRBD1 covers 9 bases. With V trimmed by 5 bases and J by 3 bases, 8 bases remained unmatched. CDR1 is MNHEY, CDR2 SMNVEV, per germline (reference sequence). The CDR3 extends over 15 amino acids.

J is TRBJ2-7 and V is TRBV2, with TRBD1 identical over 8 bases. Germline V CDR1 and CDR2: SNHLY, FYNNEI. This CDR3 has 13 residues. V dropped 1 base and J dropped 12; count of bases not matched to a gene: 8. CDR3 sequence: CASSEGTGLYWYV. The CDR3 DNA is TGTGCCAGCAGTGAAGGGACAGGGCTCTATTGGTACGTC.

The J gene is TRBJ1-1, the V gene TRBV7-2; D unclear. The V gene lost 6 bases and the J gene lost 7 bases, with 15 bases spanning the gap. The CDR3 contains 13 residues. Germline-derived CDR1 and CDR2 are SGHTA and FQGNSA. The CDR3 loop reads CASRIFRSDEAFF. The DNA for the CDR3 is TGTGCCAGCAGAATCTTCCGCAGCGATGAAGCTTTCTTT.

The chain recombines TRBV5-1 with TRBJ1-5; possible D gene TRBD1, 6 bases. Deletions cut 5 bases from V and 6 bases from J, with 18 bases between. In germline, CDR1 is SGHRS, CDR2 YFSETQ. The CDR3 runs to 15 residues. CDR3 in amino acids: CASSLDGGAVQPQHF. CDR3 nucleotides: TGCGCCAGCAGTCTGGATGGGGGGGCGGTTCAGCCCCAGCATTTT.

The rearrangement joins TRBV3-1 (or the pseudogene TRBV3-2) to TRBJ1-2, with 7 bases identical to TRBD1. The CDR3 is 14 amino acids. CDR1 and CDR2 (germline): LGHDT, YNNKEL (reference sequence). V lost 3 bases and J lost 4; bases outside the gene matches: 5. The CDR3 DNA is TGTGCCAGCAGCCAGTCCGGGACAGCCTATGGCTACACCTTC. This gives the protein CASSQSGTAYGYTF.

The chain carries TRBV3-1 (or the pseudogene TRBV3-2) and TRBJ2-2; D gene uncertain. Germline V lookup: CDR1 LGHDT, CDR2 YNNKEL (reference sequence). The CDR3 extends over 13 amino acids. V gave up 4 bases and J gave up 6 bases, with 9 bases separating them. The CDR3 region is CASSLGRSGELFF. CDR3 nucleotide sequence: TGTGCCAGCAGCCTTGGTCGGTCCGGGGAGCTGTTTTTT.

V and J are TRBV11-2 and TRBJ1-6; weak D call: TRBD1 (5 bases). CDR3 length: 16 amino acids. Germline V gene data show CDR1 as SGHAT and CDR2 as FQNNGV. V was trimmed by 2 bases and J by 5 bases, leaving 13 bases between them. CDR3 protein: CASSLLGPLDNSPLHF. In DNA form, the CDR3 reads TGTGCCAGCAGCTTACTGGGGCCCCTGGATAATTCACCCCTCCACTTT.

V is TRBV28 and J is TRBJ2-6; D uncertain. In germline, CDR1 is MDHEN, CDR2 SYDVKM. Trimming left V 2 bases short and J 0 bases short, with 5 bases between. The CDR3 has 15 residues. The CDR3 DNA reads TGTGCCAGCAGTTTAGGCGGCTCTGGGGCCAACGTCCTGACTTTC. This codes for CASSLGGSGANVLTF.

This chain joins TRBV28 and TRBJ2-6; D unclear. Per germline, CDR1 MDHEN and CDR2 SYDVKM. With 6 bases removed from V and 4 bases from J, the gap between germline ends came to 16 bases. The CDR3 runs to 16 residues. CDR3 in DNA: TGTGCCAGCAGCCGTCAGCGTGGCTCAGGGGCCAACGTCCTGACTTTC. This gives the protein CASSRQRGSGANVLTF.

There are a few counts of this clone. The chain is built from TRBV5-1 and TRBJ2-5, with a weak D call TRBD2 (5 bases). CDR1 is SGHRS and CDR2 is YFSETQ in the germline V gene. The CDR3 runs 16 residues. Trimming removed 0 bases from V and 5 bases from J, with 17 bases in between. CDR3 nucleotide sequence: TGCGCCAGCAGCTTGGAAGGAGCTAGCAGGTTGGAGACCCAGTACTTC. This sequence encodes CASSLEGASRLETQYF. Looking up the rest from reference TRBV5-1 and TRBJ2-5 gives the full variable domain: KAGVTQTPRYLIKTRGQQVTLSCSPISGHRSVSWYQQTPGQGLQFLFEYFSETQRNKGNFPGRFSGRQFSNSRSEMNVSTLELGDSALYLCASSLEGASRLETQYFGPGTRLLVL.

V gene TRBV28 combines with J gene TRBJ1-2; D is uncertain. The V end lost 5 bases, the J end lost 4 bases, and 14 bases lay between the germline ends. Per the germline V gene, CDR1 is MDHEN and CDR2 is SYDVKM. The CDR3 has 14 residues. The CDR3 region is CASSLSEEVYGYTF. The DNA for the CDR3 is TGTGCCAGCAGTCTGTCGGAGGAGGTCTATGGCTACACCTTC.

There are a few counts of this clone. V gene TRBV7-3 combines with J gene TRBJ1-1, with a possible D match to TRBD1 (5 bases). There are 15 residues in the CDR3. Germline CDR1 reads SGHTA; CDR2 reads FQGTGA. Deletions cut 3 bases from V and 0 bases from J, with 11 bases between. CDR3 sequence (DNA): TGTGCCAGCAGCTTTAGGGGCCTTATGAACACTGAAGCTTTCTTT. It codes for CASSFRGLMNTEAFF.

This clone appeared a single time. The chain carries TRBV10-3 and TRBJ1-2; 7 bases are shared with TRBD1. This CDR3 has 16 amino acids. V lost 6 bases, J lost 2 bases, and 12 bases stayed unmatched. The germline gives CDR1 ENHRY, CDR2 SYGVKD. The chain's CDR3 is CAIRGRQGPLNYGYTF. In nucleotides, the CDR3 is TGTGCCATCAGGGGACGACAGGGTCCTTTGAACTATGGCTACACCTTC.

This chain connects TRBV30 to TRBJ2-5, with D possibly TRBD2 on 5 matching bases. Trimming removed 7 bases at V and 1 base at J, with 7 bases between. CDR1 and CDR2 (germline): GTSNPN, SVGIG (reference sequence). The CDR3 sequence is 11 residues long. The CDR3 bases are TGTGCCTCCCGGGGCCAAGAGACCCAGTACTTC. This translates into CASRGQETQYF.

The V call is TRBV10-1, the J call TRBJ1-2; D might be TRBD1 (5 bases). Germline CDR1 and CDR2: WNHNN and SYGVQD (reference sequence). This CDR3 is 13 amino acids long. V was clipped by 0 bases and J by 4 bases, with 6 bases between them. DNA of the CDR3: TGCGCCAGCAGTGAGTCGGGGGGCTATGGCTACACCTTC. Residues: CASSESGGYGYTF.

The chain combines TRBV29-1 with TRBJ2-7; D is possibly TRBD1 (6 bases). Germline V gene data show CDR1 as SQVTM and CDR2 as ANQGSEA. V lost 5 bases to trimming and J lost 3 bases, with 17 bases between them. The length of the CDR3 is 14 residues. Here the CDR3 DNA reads TGCAGCGTTAATCAGGGGACCCCTTACTACGAGCAGTACTTC. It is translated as CSVNQGTPYYEQYF.

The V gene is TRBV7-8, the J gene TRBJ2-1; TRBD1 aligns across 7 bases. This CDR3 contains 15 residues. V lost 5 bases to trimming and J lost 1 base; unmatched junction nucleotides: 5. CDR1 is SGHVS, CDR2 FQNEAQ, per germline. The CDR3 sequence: CASSPGTASYNEQFF. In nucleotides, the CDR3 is TGTGCCAGCAGCCCCGGGACAGCGTCCTACAATGAGCAGTTCTTC.

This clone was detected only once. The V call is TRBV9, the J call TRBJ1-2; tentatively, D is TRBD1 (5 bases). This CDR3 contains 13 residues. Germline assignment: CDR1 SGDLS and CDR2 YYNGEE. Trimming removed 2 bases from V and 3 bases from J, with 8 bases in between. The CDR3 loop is CASSVREDYGYTF. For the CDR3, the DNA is TGTGCCAGCAGCGTCAGGGAAGACTATGGCTACACCTTC.

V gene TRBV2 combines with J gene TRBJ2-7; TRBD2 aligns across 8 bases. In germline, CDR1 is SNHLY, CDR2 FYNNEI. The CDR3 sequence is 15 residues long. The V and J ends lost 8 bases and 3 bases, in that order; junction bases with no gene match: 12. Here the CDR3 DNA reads TGTGCCAGCGCCGTCCAGCGGGAGTCGGTCTACGAGCAGTACTTC. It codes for CASAVQRESVYEQYF.

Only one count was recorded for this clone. In nucleotides, the CDR3 is TGTGCCAGTGGGCGGGTACAAGGGTTTCGCGAGCAGTACTTC. It encodes CASGRVQGFREQYF. This chain connects TRBV11-2 to TRBJ2-7; a possible D gene is TRBD2 (5 bases). Germline CDR1 SGHAT, CDR2 FQNNGV. V was clipped by 9 bases and J by 6 bases, with 21 bases between them. The CDR3 length is 14 residues.